This T cell receptor (beta chain) is from a study of T cells in Graves' hyperthyroidism and ophthalmopathy. Overall study results and limits: Stable hyperthyroidism was told apart from ophthalmopathy by a model built on 13 V-J features. Blood also showed most of the thyroid clonotypes that were expanded above 0.001.

Not enrolled were patients with uncontrolled infection, other autoimmune disease, pregnancy or lactation. Clinical symptoms, serum thyroxine and TRAb, thyroid ultrasound and orbital computed tomography were used for the diagnoses. The germline CDR1 and CDR2 sequences are DFQATT and SNEGSKA (reference sequence). The CDR3 is made up of 15 amino acids. Trimming took 3 bases from V and 0 from J, leaving 13 bases between them. Amplification of TCR beta CDR3 regions used RNA as the template. HTBI primers were the set used in a first-round RT-PCR of the TCR CDR3. TCRdb reprocessed the multiplex PCR reads with MiXCR, giving one entry per CDR3 protein. The table records 700,000 or so distinct CDR3 sequences, roughly 15% of them present only once. Of note for this clonotype: As yet, its antigen is unknown.

The V and J genes are TRBV20-1 and TRBJ2-3, with D unclear. Source material: blood. The sequence was obtained from a woman aged 45-60 years with Graves' ophthalmopathy. CDR3 residues: CSASGSEQSTDTQYF. The DNA for the CDR3 is TGCAGTGCTAGCGGATCAGAACAGAGCACAGATACGCAGTATTTT.